Sequencing of this TCR beta chain was carried out in a study of cytomegalovirus exposure and HLA in healthy donors. General study findings and limits: In a later analysis, first-cohort TCR clusters were found to tend to co-occur in the roughly 120 validation repertoires.

The germline CDR1 and CDR2 sequences are GTSNPN and SVGIG (reference sequence). The germline V and J ends were trimmed by 2 bases and 6 bases, with 8 bases remaining between them. The CDR3 consists of 13 residues. As to this clone: Its specificity is not known.

The protocol was immunoSEQ multiplex PCR, while the TCRdb copy is restricted to in-frame clones and leaves out a portion. The sample carries around 71,000 clones, just under 95% recorded once. J is TRBJ1-6 and V is TRBV30, with TRBD1 as a possible D gene (5 bases). This receptor was identified in a man aged 18 to 29 in good health and CMV-seropositive. Sequencing was carried out using PBMCs. The CDR3 nucleotides read TGTGCCTGGAGTCGTCAGGGTAATTCACCCCTCCACTTT. Amino acids: CAWSRQGNSPLHF.